One and the same sample provided the 12 T cell receptor beta chains below, sequenced in a study of liver allograft versus peripheral blood T cells. Turning to the study itself: Hepatic allograft T cell receptor repertoires were evaluated relative to those present in recipients' peripheral blood.

TCRdb called the reads again in MiXCR, with one record for every CDR3 protein. Counted here are about 8,400 distinct CDR3 sequences, under 20% occurring once; the ten biggest clones make up approximately 4.3%. Receptor source: a human patient who had a liver transplant. Among the T cells, some may be from the graft donor.

This clonotype rates as medium-sized. The gene calls are TRBV29-1 and TRBJ1-3; D may be TRBD1 (5 bases). Trimming shortened V by 2 bases and J by 0 bases, and 11 bases separated the two germline ends. The CDR3 consists of 15 residues. CDR1 SQVTM and CDR2 ANQGSEA come from the germline V gene. CDR3 protein: CSVESPRDSGNTIYF. The CDR3 DNA reads TGCAGCGTTGAATCCCCCAGGGACTCTGGAAACACCATATATTTT.

Regarding this clonotype: This may come from a read error, since a much larger clone is one base off. Since the CDR3 does not end with the conserved phenylalanine or tryptophan, this likely comes from a read error. The V and J genes are TRBV6-5 and TRBJ1-3; 8 bases are a match to TRBD1. The CDR3 covers 14 residues. Trimming took 6 bases from V and 3 from J; bases not matched to a gene: 4. CDR1 and CDR2 from the germline V gene are MNHEY and SVGAGI. This CDR3 reads CASSRTGNGNTIYS. DNA for the CDR3: TGTGCCAGCAGCCGGACAGGGAATGGAAACACCATATATTCT.

By share of the sample, this clonotype is medium-sized. The V gene is TRBV28, the J gene TRBJ2-2; 7 bases map to TRBD1. The germline V gene encodes CDR1 MDHEN and CDR2 SYDVKM. V lost 7 bases to trimming and J lost 7 bases; unmatched junction nucleotides: 9. The CDR3 extends over 14 amino acids. CDR3 sequence reads: CASTTQGLNGELFF. CDR3 sequence (DNA): TGTGCCAGCACTACACAGGGGTTGAACGGGGAGCTGTTTTTT.

This clonotype rates as medium-sized. The J gene is TRBJ1-4, the V gene TRBV19; D gene ambiguous. Germline-derived CDR1 and CDR2 are LNHDA and SQIVND (reference sequence). This CDR3 comprises 16 residues. The V gene lost 7 bases and the J gene lost 0 bases, with 15 bases spanning the gap. The CDR3 sequence is CASTPRGIATNEKLFF. The CDR3 nucleotides read TGTGCCAGTACCCCCCGAGGGATAGCAACTAATGAAAAACTGTTTTTT. Combining the CDR3 with reference TRBV19 and TRBJ1-4 gives the whole variable domain DGGITQSPKYLFRKEGQNVTLSCEQNLNHDAMYWYRQDPGQGLRLIYYSQIVNDFQKGDIAEGYSVSREKKESFPLTVTSAQKNPTAFYLCASTPRGIATNEKLFFGSGTQLSVL.

This clonotype qualifies as medium-sized (0.01 to 0.1%). V gene TRBV10-3 combines with J gene TRBJ1-4; 7 positions match TRBD1. Trimming removed 3 bases from V and 4 bases from J; junction bases left unmatched: 2. The CDR3 loop spans 14 amino acids. Germline V gene data show CDR1 as ENHRY and CDR2 as SYGVKD. CDR3 nucleotides: TGTGCCATCAGTGATAACAGGGGTAATGAAAAACTGTTTTTT. Residues: CAISDNRGNEKLFF.

This clonotype is medium-sized by share. CDR3 protein: CASSLGRGVSPLHF. As DNA, the CDR3 is TGTGCCAGCAGTTTAGGGCGGGGTGTATCACCCCTCCACTTT. This rearrangement joins TRBV6-5 to TRBJ1-6, with D unresolved. Germline V lookup: CDR1 MNHEY, CDR2 SVGAGI. The length of the CDR3 is 14 residues. V was clipped by 4 bases and J by 10 bases, with 14 bases between them.

This clonotype qualifies as medium-sized. The V gene is TRBV5-6, the J gene TRBJ1-5, with TRBD1 matching over 9 bases. J gave up 4 bases and V 3 bases, and 11 bases lay outside the gene matches. Germline assignment: CDR1 SGHDT and CDR2 YYEEEE. The CDR3 loop spans 17 amino acids. The chain's CDR3 is CASSSRSGQGLNQPQHF. The DNA for the CDR3 is TGTGCCAGCAGCTCACGTTCTGGACAGGGGTTAAATCAGCCCCAGCATTTT.

In its sample, this clonotype is medium-sized. This chain connects TRBV6-5 to TRBJ2-6; tentatively, D is TRBD1 or TRBD2 (5 bases each). The CDR3 is 14 residues long. Germline V gene data show CDR1 as MNHEY and CDR2 as SVGAGI. Between the trimmed V and J ends, which lost 10 bases and 2 bases, there was a span of 12 bases. The DNA of the CDR3 is TGTGCCACACTAGGGGCGACTGGGGCCAACGTCCTGACTTTC. It is translated as CATLGATGANVLTF.

The chain recombines TRBV12-3 or TRBV12-4 with TRBJ2-7; 7 bases agree with TRBD1. Losses at the gene ends were 6 bases for V and 5 bases for J; bases not matched to a gene: 13. This CDR3 region has 15 residues. The CDR3 sequence is CASSVNRGWWDEQYF. CDR3 coding DNA: TGTGCCAGCAGCGTCAACAGGGGCTGGTGGGACGAGCAGTACTTC.

This clonotype was found many times. The genes are TRBV30 and TRBJ2-6; 8 bases fit TRBD1. The CDR3 runs 21 residues. Germline V CDR1 and CDR2: GTSNPN, SVGIG (reference sequence). V lost 0 bases, J lost 0 bases, and 16 bases stayed unmatched. The CDR3 bases are TGTGCCTGGAGTGTGTCTAACATCCACAGGGGGAACCCCTCTGGGGCCAACGTCCTGACTTTC. Translated, it gives CAWSVSNIHRGNPSGANVLTF.

By frequency in the sample, this clonotype is medium-sized. The chain joins TRBV28 to TRBJ1-5; D not resolved. Trimming pared 4 bases from V and 6 bases from J, leaving 13 bases between. This CDR3 is built from 14 residues. The germline gives CDR1 MDHEN, CDR2 SYDVKM. CDR3 in amino acids: CASSYPTGSQPQHF. CDR3 nucleotides: TGTGCCAGCAGTTATCCAACGGGAAGTCAGCCCCAGCATTTT.

In the case of this clonotype: This may be a read error: a much more frequent sequence differs by one nucleotide. The chain links TRBV24-1 to TRBJ2-1; TRBD2 matches at 7 bases. The CDR3 consists of 15 residues. CDR1 and CDR2 (germline): KGHDR, SFDVKD. J gave up 5 bases and V 7 bases, and 10 bases lay outside the gene matches. The CDR3 reads CATRGAERGNNEQFF. The CDR3 DNA is TGTGCCACCAGAGGGGCCGAGCGGGGTAACAATGAGCAGTTCTTC.